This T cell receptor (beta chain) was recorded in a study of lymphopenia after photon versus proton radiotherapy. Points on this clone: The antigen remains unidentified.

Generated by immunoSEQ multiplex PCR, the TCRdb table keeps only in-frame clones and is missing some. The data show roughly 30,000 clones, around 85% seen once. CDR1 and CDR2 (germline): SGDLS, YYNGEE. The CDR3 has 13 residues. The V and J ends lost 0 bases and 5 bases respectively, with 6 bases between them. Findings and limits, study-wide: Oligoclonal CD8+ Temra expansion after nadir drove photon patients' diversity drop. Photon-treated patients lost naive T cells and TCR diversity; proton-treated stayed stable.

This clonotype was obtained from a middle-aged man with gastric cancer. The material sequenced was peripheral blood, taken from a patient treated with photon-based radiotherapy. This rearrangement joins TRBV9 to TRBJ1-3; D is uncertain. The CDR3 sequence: CASSVGPRNTIYF. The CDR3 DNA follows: TGTGCCAGCAGCGTAGGTCCGAGAAACACCATATATTTT.